This is a list of T cell receptor beta chains from one sample in a study of radiation and T cells in renal cell carcinoma. The method was immunoSEQ multiplex PCR; TCRdb's version includes in-frame clones alone and lacks a portion of them. Of a few thousand clones listed, about 70% are singletons. Specimen: tumor tissue, collected from a patient whose treatment was nephrectomy without radiotherapy. The origin of the receptors is a man aged 50 to 59 with renal cell carcinoma. The CDR3 runs from the conserved cysteine through the conserved F or W. A D gene is named only where the DNA matches it firmly. Size values are once, few and many counts, or a class for expanded clones, and some rows have none.

NA,few,TRBJ1-1,TRBV4-2,TGTGCCAGCAGCCAAGATCTACGGATGAACACTGAAGCTTTCTTT,CASSQDLRMNTEAFF
TRBD2,NA,TRBJ2-7,TRBV5-4,TGTGCCAGCAGCTTGGGAGGCGGGAGGCCATGGTACGAGCAGTACTTC,CASSLGGGRPWYEQYF
NA,NA,TRBJ1-1,TRBV5-6,TGTGCCAGCAGACCTCCGACAGAAAACACTGAAGCTTTCTTT,CASRPPTENTEAFF
TRBD1,NA,TRBJ2-3,TRBV11-2,TGTGCCAGCAGCTGGGGAGGACAGGGATTAGATACGCAGTATTTT,CASSWGGQGLDTQYF
TRBD1,few,TRBJ1-2,TRBV7-9,TGTGCCAGCAGCCGCCGACAGGGCGGAGGTGGCTACACCTTC,CASSRRQGGGGYTF
NA,large,TRBJ2-1,TRBV9,TGTGCCAGCAGCGTAGGGGAGACGTGGGATGAGCAGTTCTTC,CASSVGETWDEQFF
NA,NA,TRBJ2-5,TRBV10-3,TGTGCCATCAGTGAACGGGTTGGGGAGACCCAGTACTTC,CAISERVGETQYF
NA,NA,TRBJ2-3,TRBV5-5,TGTGCCAGCAGCCTGGAGGGGGCAGATACGCAGTATTTT,CASSLEGADTQYF
NA,NA,TRBJ1-1,TRBV7-9,TGTGCCAGCAGCTACTCCAGGGGTGGGAACACTGAAGCTTTCTTT,CASSYSRGGNTEAFF
NA,NA,TRBJ2-6,TRBV7-7,TGTGCCAGCAGCTCAAAACCTGCCACAAAGTCGGGCCAACGTCCTGACTTC,CASSSKPATKSGQRPDF
NA,NA,TRBJ2-3,TRBV9,TGTGCCAGCAGCCCAGCGCCGGGGATTGACGCAGATACGCAGTATTTT,CASSPAPGIDADTQYF
TRBD1,NA,TRBJ2-3,TRBV10-3,TGTGCCATCAGTGAGGGACAGGACACAGATACGCAGTATTTT,CAISEGQDTDTQYF
NA,NA,TRBJ2-1,TRBV27,TGTGCCAGCAGTTTGAAGTCCGTTAGCTCCTACAATGAGCAGTTCTTC,CASSLKSVSSYNEQFF
NA,NA,TRBJ2-1,TRBV9,TGTGCCAGCAGCGTAGGGAATACCTACAATGAGCAGTTCTTC,CASSVGNTYNEQFF
NA,NA,TRBJ1-2,TRBV6-6,TGTGCCAGCAGAACCGCTAACTATGGCTACACCTTC,CASRTANYGYTF
NA,NA,TRBJ1-1,TRBV13,TGTGCCAGCAGCTTAGGGACTAAGAACACTGAAGCTTTCTTT,CASSLGTKNTEAFF
NA,NA,TRBJ2-6,TRBV27,TGTGCCAGCAGTCATAGAAAGAACTCTGGGGCCAACGTCCTGACTTTC,CASSHRKNSGANVLTF
NA,NA,TRBJ1-2,TRBV6-1,TGTGCCAGCAGTGAACGGCAGAACTATGGCTACACCTTC,CASSERQNYGYTF
TRBD1,NA,TRBJ1-2,TRBV18,TGTGCCAGCTCACCACGGGGGACAGGTGACAACTATGGCTACACCTTC,CASSPRGTGDNYGYTF
NA,NA,TRBJ2-7,TRBV10-3,TGTGCCATCAGTGCAGGGGATAACGAGCAGTACTTC,CAISAGDNEQYF
NA,few,TRBJ2-7,TRBV6-6,TGTGCCAGCACTCCGTCTTTAGAGTCCTACGAGCAGTACTTC,CASTPSLESYEQYF
NA,NA,TRBJ1-2,TRBV6-5,TGTGCCAGCAGTTACTCGAGTTTGGGAGAGGGCTACACCTTC,CASSYSSLGEGYTF
NA,NA,TRBJ1-5,TRBV21-1,TGTGCCAGCAGCACTGAGGGGGGCCCCCGGGGTCAGCCCCAGCATTTT,CASSTEGGPRGQPQHF
TRBD1,NA,TRBJ2-7,TRBV5-6,TGTGCCAGCAGCTCCTTGGACAGGGGAGGGACTCGTTACGAGCAGTACTTC,CASSSLDRGGTRYEQYF
NA,few,TRBJ1-5,TRBV9,TGTGCCAGCAGCGTAGACGGAGGCAATCAGCCCCAGCATTTT,CASSVDGGNQPQHF
NA,NA,TRBJ1-3,TRBV4-2,TGTGCCAGCAGCCTTGATGGACTGCACTCTGGAAACACCATATATTTT,CASSLDGLHSGNTIYF
NA,large,TRBJ2-7,TRBV27,TGTGCCAGCGGGCAAGTAGTCTACGAGCAGTACTTC,CASGQVVYEQYF
NA,NA,TRBJ2-5,TRBV30,TGTGCCTGGGGTCCCCGGGGGTTTTTACGAAAGACCCAGTACTTC,CAWGPRGFLRKTQYF
TRBD2,once,TRBJ2-4,TRBV25-1,TGTGCCAGCAGTGAAGGACTAGCGGGAGCCCAGCGGTACTTC,CASSEGLAGAQRYF
NA,NA,TRBJ1-5,TRBV7-2,TGTGCCAGCAGCACCAGGGTGAATGGGGGACAGCCCCAGCATTTT,CASSTRVNGGQPQHF
TRBD2,NA,TRBJ2-2,TRBV5-1,TGCGCCAGCAGCTTGGGAGCGGGAGGCACCGGGGAGCTGTTTTTT,CASSLGAGGTGELFF
NA,NA,TRBJ2-7,TRBV28,TGTGCCAGCAGTGGCACCTCCTACGAGCAGTACTTC,CASSGTSYEQYF
NA,NA,TRBJ2-3,TRBV9,TGTGCCAGCAGCGTAGTGGGGGCTGCGGGGGTAGATACGCAGTATTTT,CASSVVGAAGVDTQYF
NA,NA,TRBJ1-5,TRBV5-4,TGTGCCAGCAGCTTGGTCGGGGGGGATAGCAATCAGCCCCAGCATTTT,CASSLVGGDSNQPQHF
TRBD1,NA,TRBJ1-1,TRBV30,TGTGCTGGTAAGGGGACAGTCAACACTGAAGCTTTCTTT,CAGKGTVNTEAFF
TRBD1,NA,TRBJ1-1,TRBV10-2,TGCGCCAGCAGTGAACAACCGGGACAGGGTGGCACTGAAGCTTTCTTT,CASSEQPGQGGTEAFF
NA,NA,TRBJ2-7,TRBV6-5,TGTGCCAGCAGTTACGCGGGAAAATACGAGCAGTACTTC,CASSYAGKYEQYF
TRBD2,NA,TRBJ2-7,TRBV11-3,TGTGCCAGCAGCTCTAGCGGGAGTAATTCGCACGAGCAGTACTTC,CASSSSGSNSHEQYF
TRBD2,few,TRBJ2-5,TRBV7-2,TGTGCCAGCAGCTTAGTTTACGCGGGAGGGGAGACCCAGTACTTC,CASSLVYAGGETQYF
NA,NA,TRBJ2-2,TRBV7-2,TGTGCCAGCAGCTTAGCTCTAGCCGGGGAGCTGTTTTTT,CASSLALAGELFF
TRBD2,NA,TRBJ2-3,TRBV14,TGTACCAGCAGCCAAGATTTAGCGGGAGCTAGCACAGATACGCAGTATTTT,CTSSQDLAGASTDTQYF
TRBD1,NA,TRBJ1-1,TRBV5-1,TGCGCCAGCAGCCCAGGACAGGGGGCGTCGAACACTGAAGCTTTCTTT,CASSPGQGASNTEAFF
NA,NA,TRBJ2-2,TRBV28,TGTGCCAGCAGTTTACAAAGAGAGTCCGGGGAGCTGTTTTTT,CASSLQRESGELFF
TRBD1,NA,TRBJ2-7,TRBV6-5,TGTGCCAGCAGTATCCGGGACAGTCTTTCCTACGAGCAGTACTTC,CASSIRDSLSYEQYF
NA,once,TRBJ2-3,TRBV7-6,TGTGCCAGCAGCTTAAGGACCCAAACTAGCACAGATACGCAGTATTTT,CASSLRTQTSTDTQYF
TRBD2,NA,TRBJ2-7,TRBV6-5,TGTGCCAGCAGTCGAGCGGGACTCCGCTCCTACGAGCAGTACTTC,CASSRAGLRSYEQYF
NA,NA,TRBJ2-3,TRBV4-1,TGCGCCAGCAGCCAAGGTCAGGAGGGTTTCGGGGATACGCAGTATTTT,CASSQGQEGFGDTQYF
NA,few,TRBJ1-2,TRBV25-1,TGTGCCAGCAGTGACCGGAATAACTATGGCTACACCTTC,CASSDRNNYGYTF
NA,NA,TRBJ2-1,TRBV15,TGTGCCACCAGCAGAGGGGTAGGGGATGAGCAGTTCTTC,CATSRGVGDEQFF
NA,NA,TRBJ1-5,TRBV2,TGTGCCAGCGCGCAGGGTGACAATCAGCCCCAGCATTTT,CASAQGDNQPQHF